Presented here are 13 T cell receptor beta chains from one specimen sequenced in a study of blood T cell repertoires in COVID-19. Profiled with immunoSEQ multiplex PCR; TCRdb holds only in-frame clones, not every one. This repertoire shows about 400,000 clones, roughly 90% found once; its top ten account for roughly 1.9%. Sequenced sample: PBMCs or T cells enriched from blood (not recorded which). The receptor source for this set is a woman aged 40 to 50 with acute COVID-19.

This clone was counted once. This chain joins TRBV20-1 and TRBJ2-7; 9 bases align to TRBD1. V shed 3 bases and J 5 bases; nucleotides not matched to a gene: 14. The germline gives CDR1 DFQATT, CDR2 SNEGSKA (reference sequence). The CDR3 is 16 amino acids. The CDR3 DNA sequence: TGCAGTGCTAGTTATTCCGGGACAGGGCTTTCACACGAGCAGTACTTC. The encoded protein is CSASYSGTGLSHEQYF.

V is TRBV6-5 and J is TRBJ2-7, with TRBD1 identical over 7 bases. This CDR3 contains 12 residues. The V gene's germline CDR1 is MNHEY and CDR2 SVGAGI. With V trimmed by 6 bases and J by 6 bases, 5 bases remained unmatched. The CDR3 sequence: CASRSTGLEQYF. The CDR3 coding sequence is TGTGCCAGCAGGTCGACAGGGCTCGAGCAGTACTTC.

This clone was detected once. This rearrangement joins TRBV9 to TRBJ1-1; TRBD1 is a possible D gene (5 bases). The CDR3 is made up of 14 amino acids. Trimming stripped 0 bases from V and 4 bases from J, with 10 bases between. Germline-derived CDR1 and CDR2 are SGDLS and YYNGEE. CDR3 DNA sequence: TGTGCCAGCAGCGTAGTCCAGGGTTCCACTGAAGCTTTCTTT. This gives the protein CASSVVQGSTEAFF.

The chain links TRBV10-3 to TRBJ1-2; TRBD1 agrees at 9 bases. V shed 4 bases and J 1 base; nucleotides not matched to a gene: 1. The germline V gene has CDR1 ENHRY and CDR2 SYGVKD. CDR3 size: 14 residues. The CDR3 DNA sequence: TGTGCCATCAGTGCGACAGGGGGTAACTATGGCTACACCTTC. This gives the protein CAISATGGNYGYTF.

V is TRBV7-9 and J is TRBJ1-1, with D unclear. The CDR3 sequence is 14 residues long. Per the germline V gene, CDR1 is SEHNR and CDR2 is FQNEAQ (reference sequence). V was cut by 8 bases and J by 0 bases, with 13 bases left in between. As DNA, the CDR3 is TGTGCCAGCCTCAACATCTTCATGAACACTGAAGCTTTCTTT. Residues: CASLNIFMNTEAFF.

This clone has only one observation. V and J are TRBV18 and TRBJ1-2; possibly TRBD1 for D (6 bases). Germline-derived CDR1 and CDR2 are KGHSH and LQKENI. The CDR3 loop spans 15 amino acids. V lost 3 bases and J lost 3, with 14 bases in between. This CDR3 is CASSPPPGADYGYTF. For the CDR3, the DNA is TGTGCCAGCTCACCTCCCCCAGGGGCAGACTATGGCTACACCTTC.

Written as DNA, the CDR3 is TGCGCCAGCAGCTTGAGCGGACAGGGGACAACTAATGAAAAACTGTTTTTT. This translates into CASSLSGQGTTNEKLFF. The chain carries TRBV5-1 and TRBJ1-4; 9 nucleotides agree with TRBD1. The CDR3 has 17 amino acids. The germline V gene encodes CDR1 SGHRS and CDR2 YFSETQ. With V trimmed by 1 base and J by 0 bases, 4 bases remained unmatched. Combining the CDR3 with reference TRBV5-1 and TRBJ1-4 gives the whole variable domain KAGVTQTPRYLIKTRGQQVTLSCSPISGHRSVSWYQQTPGQGLQFLFEYFSETQRNKGNFPGRFSGRQFSNSRSEMNVSTLELGDSALYLCASSLSGQGTTNEKLFFGSGTQLSVL.

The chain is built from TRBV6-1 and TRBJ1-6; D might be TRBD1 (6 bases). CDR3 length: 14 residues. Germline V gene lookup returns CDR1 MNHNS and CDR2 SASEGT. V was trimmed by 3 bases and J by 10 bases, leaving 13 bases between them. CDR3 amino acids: CASSDDRRRSPLHF. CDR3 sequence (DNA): TGTGCCAGCAGTGACGACAGGAGGCGGTCACCCCTCCACTTT.

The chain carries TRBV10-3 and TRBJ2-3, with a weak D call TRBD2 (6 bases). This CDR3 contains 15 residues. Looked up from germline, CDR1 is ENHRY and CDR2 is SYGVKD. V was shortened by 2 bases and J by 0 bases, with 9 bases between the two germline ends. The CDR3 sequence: CAISEGRESTDTQYF. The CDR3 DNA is TGTGCCATCAGTGAGGGGCGGGAAAGCACAGATACGCAGTATTTT.

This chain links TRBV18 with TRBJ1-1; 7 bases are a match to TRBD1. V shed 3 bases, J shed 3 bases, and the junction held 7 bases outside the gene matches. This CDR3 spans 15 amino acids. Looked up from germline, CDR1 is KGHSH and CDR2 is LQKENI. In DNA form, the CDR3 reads TGTGCCAGCTCACCGTTCCGGGACAGAGACACTGAAGCTTTCTTT. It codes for CASSPFRDRDTEAFF.

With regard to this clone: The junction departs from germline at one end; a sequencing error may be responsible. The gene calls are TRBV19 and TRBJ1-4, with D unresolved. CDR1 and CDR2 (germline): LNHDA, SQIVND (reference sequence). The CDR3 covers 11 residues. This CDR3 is CASNFVKSWAF. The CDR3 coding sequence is TGTGCCAGTAATTTTGTAAAGTCCTGGGCATTT.

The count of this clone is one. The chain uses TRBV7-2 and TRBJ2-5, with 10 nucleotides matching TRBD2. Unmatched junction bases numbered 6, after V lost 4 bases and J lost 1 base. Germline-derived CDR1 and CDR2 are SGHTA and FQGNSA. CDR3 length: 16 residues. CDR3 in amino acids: CASSSSSGGLQETQYF. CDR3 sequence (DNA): TGTGCCAGCAGCTCCTCTAGCGGGGGCCTCCAAGAGACCCAGTACTTC. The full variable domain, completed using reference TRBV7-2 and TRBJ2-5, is GAGVSQSPSNKVTEKGKDVELRCDPISGHTALYWYRQSLGQGLEFLIYFQGNSAPDKSGLPSDRFSAERTGGSVSTLTIQRTQQEDSAVYLCASSSSSGGLQETQYFGPGTRLLVL.

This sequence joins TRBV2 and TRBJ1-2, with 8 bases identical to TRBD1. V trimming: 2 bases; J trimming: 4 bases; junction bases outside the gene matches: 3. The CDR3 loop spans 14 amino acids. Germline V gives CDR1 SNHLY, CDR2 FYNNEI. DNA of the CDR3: TGTGCCAGCAGTGAATCAGGGGGCATCTATGGCTACACCTTC. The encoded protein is CASSESGGIYGYTF. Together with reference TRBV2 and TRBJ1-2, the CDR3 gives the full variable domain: EPEVTQTPSHQVTQMGQEVILRCVPISNHLYFYWYRQILGQKVEFLVSFYNNEISEKSEIFDDQFSVERPDGSNFTLKIRSTKLEDSAMYFCASSESGGIYGYTFGSGTRLTVV.